This T cell receptor delta chain was sequenced for a study of gamma-delta T cells after stem cell transplantation. This clone was picked up a small number of times. TCRdb called clones from the RT-PCR reads again using CATT. The table lists over 2,000 delta-chain clones, roughly 15% of them singletons. The sequenced sample was gamma-delta T cells. The TCR sequence derives from a human donor. It is not recorded whose cells these are; they may come from a transplant donor. This table probably holds off-target reads from a library built for another chain.

The CDR3 region is CACDEVGDSTDKLIF. In DNA, the CDR3 is TGTGCCTGTGACGAAGTGGGGGATAGTACCGATAAACTCATCTTT. V is TRDV2 and J is TRDJ1; 9 positions agree with TRDD3. Germline trimming cut 3 bases from V and 2 bases from J; bases unmatched to any gene: 6. The germline gives CDR1 GEAIGNYY, CDR2 EKD. CDR3 length: 15 amino acids.